A selection of T cell receptor beta chains follows, all from one sample in a study of post-analysis software for immune sequencing data. Each CDR3 protein is one row after TCRdb ran MiXCR on the PCR reads. The repertoire holds fewer than 600,000 distinct CDR3 sequences, with 45% as singletons. The sequenced sample was blood. The source is a girl between 5 and 17 years old with multiple sclerosis. Each CDR3 is given with its conserved first and last residue. D genes are given only for firm matches. The listing skips clone size in some rows; elsewhere it reads once, few, many or a size class.

CDR3aa	CDR3nt	abundance	v_gene	j_gene	d_gene
CSARETDVTDTQYF	TGCAGTGCTAGAGAAACCGACGTCACAGATACGCAGTATTTT	NA	TRBV20-1	TRBJ2-3	NA
CASSGQGDYNEQFF	TGTGCCAGCAGTGGACAGGGGGACTACAATGAGCAGTTCTTC	NA	TRBV2	TRBJ2-1	TRBD1
CASSQALAGDYNEQFF	TGCGCCAGCAGCCAAGCCCTAGCGGGAGATTACAATGAGCAGTTCTTC	NA	TRBV4-3	TRBJ2-1	TRBD2
CASSLTGGAFF	TGTGCCAGCAGTTTGACAGGTGGAGCTTTCTTT	NA	TRBV12-3/TRBV12-4	TRBJ1-1	NA
CSVEESRVGAKNIQYF	TGCAGCGTTGAAGAGTCCAGGGTGGGGGCCAAAAACATTCAGTACTTC	few	TRBV29-1	TRBJ2-4	NA
CASGGGQGNTEAFF	TGTGCCAGCGGGGGGGGACAGGGGAACACTGAAGCTTTCTTT	NA	TRBV6-1	TRBJ1-1	TRBD1
CASLTRWDSSNTGELFF	TGTGCCAGCCTAACTCGGTGGGACAGTTCGAACACCGGGGAGCTGTTTTTT	NA	TRBV28	TRBJ2-2	TRBD1
CAISGLGDRGFGEQYF	TGTGCCATCAGTGGTCTCGGGGACAGGGGATTCGGGGAGCAGTACTTC	NA	TRBV10-3	TRBJ2-7	TRBD1
CSVARGQAEKLFF	TGCAGCGTTGCCAGGGGGCAGGCTGAAAAACTGTTTTTT	NA	TRBV29-1	TRBJ1-4	TRBD1
CSARAGREYF	TGCAGTGCTAGAGCCGGGAGGGAGTACTTC	once	TRBV20-1	TRBJ2-4	TRBD2
CASSQPGQGRNEQFF	TGTGCCAGCAGTCAACCGGGACAGGGGAGGAATGAGCAGTTCTTC	NA	TRBV7-3	TRBJ2-1	TRBD1
CASSEFLETQYF	TGTGCCAGCAGTGAATTTCTGGAGACCCAGTACTTC	few	TRBV6-1	TRBJ2-5	NA
CATSAGTGQSTDTQYF	TGTGCCACCAGTGCAGGAACAGGACAAAGCACAGATACGCAGTATTTT	NA	TRBV24-1	TRBJ2-3	NA
CASSETFRETQYF	TGTGCCAGCAGTGAAACCTTCAGGGAGACCCAGTACTTC	NA	TRBV6-1	TRBJ2-5	NA
CASSLAYSYNEQFF	TGCGCCAGCAGCCTGGCTTACTCCTACAATGAGCAGTTCTTC	NA	TRBV5-1	TRBJ2-1	NA
CASSGEDQPQHF	TGTGCCAGCAGCGGAGAGGATCAGCCCCAGCATTTT	few	TRBV9	TRBJ1-5	NA
CSARDLDRGRNEQFF	TGCAGTGCTAGAGACCTGGACAGGGGGCGGAATGAGCAGTTCTTC	few	TRBV20-1	TRBJ2-1	TRBD1
CASKPLSSYNEQFF	TGTGCCAGCAAACCTCTCAGCTCCTACAATGAGCAGTTCTTC	once	TRBV27	TRBJ2-1	NA
CASSLSASPLADTQYF	TGTGCCAGCAGTTTATCGGCTAGCCCCTTGGCAGATACGCAGTATTTT	NA	TRBV27	TRBJ2-3	NA
CASSLPGQGAGEQYF	TGTGCCAGCAGCTTACCGGGACAGGGGGCGGGGGAGCAGTACTTC	few	TRBV7-2	TRBJ2-7	TRBD1
CSARDLVGKAGQGSYEQYF	TGCAGTGCTAGAGATTTAGTGGGAAAGGCGGGACAGGGGAGTTACGAGCAGTACTTC	NA	TRBV20-1	TRBJ2-7	TRBD1
CASSVPGQGAPYEQYF	TGTGCCAGCAGCGTACCGGGACAGGGGGCCCCCTACGAGCAGTACTTC	many	TRBV7-9	TRBJ2-7	TRBD1
CASSLELAGDDEQFF	TGCGCCAGCAGCTTGGAGCTAGCGGGAGATGATGAGCAGTTCTTC	few	TRBV5-1	TRBJ2-1	TRBD2
CASSLASGRGDYNEQFF	TGCGCCAGCAGCTTGGCTAGCGGGAGAGGGGACTACAATGAGCAGTTCTTC	NA	TRBV5-1	TRBJ2-1	TRBD2
CASSLGTGWYEQYF	TGTGCCAGCAGCTTAGGGACAGGGTGGTACGAGCAGTACTTC	NA	TRBV7-2	TRBJ2-7	TRBD1
CASSLDRVVGGGTDTQYF	TGTGCCAGCAGCTTAGATCGAGTTGTCGGAGGGGGCACAGATACGCAGTATTTT	NA	TRBV11-2	TRBJ2-3	NA
CASRRGGDYEQYF	TGTGCCAGCAGGAGGGGAGGGGACTACGAGCAGTACTTC	NA	TRBV28	TRBJ2-7	TRBD2
CSARDWDRGLDTEAFF	TGCAGTGCTAGAGATTGGGACAGGGGGCTGGACACTGAAGCTTTCTTT	few	TRBV20-1	TRBJ1-1	TRBD1
CSARAAGVYNEQFF	TGCAGCGCCCGGGCAGCGGGAGTATACAATGAGCAGTTCTTC	NA	TRBV29-1	TRBJ2-1	TRBD2
CSVAPSGSGEQYF	TGCAGCGTTGCGCCCAGCGGGAGTGGTGAGCAGTACTTC	NA	TRBV29-1	TRBJ2-7	TRBD2
CSANQQNYGYTF	TGCAGTGCAAACCAGCAAAACTATGGCTACACCTTC	few	TRBV20-1	TRBJ1-2	NA
CASSPSGKGINEQFF	TGTGCCAGCAGCCCTTCAGGGAAAGGGATCAATGAGCAGTTCTTC	NA	TRBV7-3	TRBJ2-1	NA
CSARGSPDRIDEQYF	TGCAGTGCTAGAGGGTCGCCGGACAGGATTGACGAGCAGTACTTC	NA	TRBV20-1	TRBJ2-7	TRBD1
CSAFSLAGAKNIQYF	TGCAGTGCTTTTTCTTTAGCGGGGGCCAAAAACATTCAGTACTTC	few	TRBV20-1	TRBJ2-4	TRBD2
CASQGGRTDTQYF	TGTGCCAGCCAAGGGGGGAGGACAGATACGCAGTATTTT	NA	TRBV27	TRBJ2-3	NA
CASGFGTGTLTEAFF	TGTGCTAGTGGTTTTGGGACAGGGACTTTGACTGAAGCTTTCTTT	NA	TRBV12-5	TRBJ1-1	TRBD1
CSAPRPSGRAHNEQFF	TGCAGTGCCCCCAGGCCTAGCGGGAGGGCCCATAATGAGCAGTTCTTC	few	TRBV20-1	TRBJ2-1	TRBD2
CSVVPTGSEQYF	TGCAGCGTTGTTCCTACGGGGAGCGAGCAGTACTTC	NA	TRBV29-1	TRBJ2-7	NA
CARLRRLAARRGSYEQYF	TGCGCCCGACTGCGAAGGCTAGCCGCACGAAGGGGCTCCTACGAGCAGTACTTC	NA	TRBV5-1	TRBJ2-7	NA
CASSPGDRYEQYF	TGTGCCAGCAGCCCCGGGGATCGATACGAGCAGTACTTC	NA	TRBV6-5	TRBJ2-7	NA
CASKEGRASTDTQYF	TGCGCCAGCAAGGAGGGCAGGGCAAGCACAGATACGCAGTATTTT	NA	TRBV5-1	TRBJ2-3	NA
CASSLRKTGGPDTQYF	TGCGCCAGCAGCTTGCGAAAAACAGGGGGCCCAGATACGCAGTATTTT	NA	TRBV5-1	TRBJ2-3	TRBD1
CASSLNQNYGYTF	TGTGCCAGCAGTTTAAATCAGAACTATGGCTACACCTTC	few	TRBV27	TRBJ1-2	NA
CASKLQSSYNEQFF	TGTGCCAGCAAATTACAAAGCTCCTACAATGAGCAGTTCTTC	NA	TRBV2	TRBJ2-1	NA
CASSLQTSGSGNEQFF	TGTGCCAGCAGCTTACAGACTAGCGGGAGTGGTAATGAGCAGTTCTTC	NA	TRBV7-8	TRBJ2-1	TRBD2
CASSGQGNTEAFF	TGTGCCAGCAGTGGTCAGGGGAACACTGAAGCTTTCTTT	NA	TRBV28	TRBJ1-1	NA
CASRLTGPIGDEQYF	TGTGCCAGCAGACTAACAGGGCCCATTGGGGACGAGCAGTACTTC	NA	TRBV7-9	TRBJ2-7	NA
CSVIIGQAHSNQPQHF	TGCAGCGTCATTATAGGACAGGCGCATAGCAATCAGCCCCAGCATTTT	few	TRBV29-1	TRBJ1-5	TRBD1
CAINRQGMNTEAFF	TGTGCCATCAACCGTCAGGGCATGAACACTGAAGCTTTCTTT	NA	TRBV28	TRBJ1-1	NA
CASSLALSGLKETQYF	TGTGCCAGCAGTTTAGCTCTTTCAGGACTAAAAGAGACCCAGTACTTC	NA	TRBV12-3/TRBV12-4	TRBJ2-5	NA
CASSERQFTQYF	TGTGCCAGCAGTGAAAGGCAGTTTACGCAGTATTTT	NA	TRBV6-1	TRBJ2-3	NA
CASSLAAFSYEQYF	TGTGCCAGCAGTTTAGCCGCTTTCTCCTACGAGCAGTACTTC	once	TRBV6-5	TRBJ2-7	NA
CASRARTGQQPYNEQFF	TGTGCCAGCAGAGCTAGGACGGGACAACAACCTTACAATGAGCAGTTCTTC	few	TRBV7-2	TRBJ2-1	NA
CASSQEPYAAGSLGYTF	TGTGCCAGCAGCCAAGAACCATATGCTGCGGGGAGCCTGGGCTACACCTTC	NA	TRBV4-2	TRBJ1-2	NA
CASSQDGRDSSYVQYF	TGCGCCAGCAGCCAAGACGGGCGGGACTCCTCCTACGTGCAGTACTTC	NA	TRBV4-1	TRBJ2-7	NA
CATSDDGTSGRWHEQFF	TGTGCCACCAGTGATGATGGGACTAGCGGGAGGTGGCATGAGCAGTTCTTC	few	TRBV24-1	TRBJ2-1	TRBD2
CASTNGGETGNNEQFF	TGTGCCAGCACCAACGGGGGGGAGACGGGCAATAATGAGCAGTTCTTC	few	TRBV6-5	TRBJ2-1	TRBD2
CSAVGKTQYF	TGCAGTGCTGTAGGAAAGACCCAGTACTTC	few	TRBV20-1	TRBJ2-5	NA
CTSSHEQFF	TGCACCAGCAGCCACGAGCAGTTCTTC	NA	TRBV1	TRBJ2-1	NA